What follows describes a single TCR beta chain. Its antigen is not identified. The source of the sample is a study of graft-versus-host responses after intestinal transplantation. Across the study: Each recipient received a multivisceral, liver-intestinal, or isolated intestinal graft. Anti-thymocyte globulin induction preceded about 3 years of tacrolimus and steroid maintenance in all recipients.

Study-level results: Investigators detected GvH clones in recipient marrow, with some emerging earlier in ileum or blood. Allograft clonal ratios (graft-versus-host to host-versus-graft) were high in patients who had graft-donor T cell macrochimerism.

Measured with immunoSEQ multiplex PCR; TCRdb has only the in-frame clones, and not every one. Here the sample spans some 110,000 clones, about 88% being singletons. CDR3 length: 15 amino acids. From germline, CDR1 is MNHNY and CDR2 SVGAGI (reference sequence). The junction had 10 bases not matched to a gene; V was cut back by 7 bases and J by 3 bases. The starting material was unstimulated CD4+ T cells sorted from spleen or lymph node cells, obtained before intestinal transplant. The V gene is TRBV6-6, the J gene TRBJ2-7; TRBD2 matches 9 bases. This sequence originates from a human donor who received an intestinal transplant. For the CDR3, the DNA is TGTGCCAGCAACGACAGGCTAGCGGGGAGCTACGAGCAGTACTTC. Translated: CASNDRLAGSYEQYF.